A single sample gave rise to the 6 T cell receptor beta chains below, sequenced in a study of OX40 agonist ivuxolimab in advanced cancers. TCRdb's table, derived via immunoSEQ multiplex PCR, lists solely in-frame clones and lacks some. The profile shows some 57,000 clones, roughly 90% of them singletons. This specimen consisted of CD4+ or CD8+ T cells sorted from blood, obtained in a trial of the OX40 agonist ivuxolimab. The origin of the receptors is an adult with an advanced solid tumor such as melanoma, head and neck, liver or kidney cancer.

V usage is TRBV19 and J usage is TRBJ1-1; no firm D call. Trimming cost V 6 bases and J 10 bases, with 27 bases left between them. CDR1 is LNHDA and CDR2 is SQIVND in the germline V gene (reference sequence). The CDR3 has 16 amino acids. The CDR3, as DNA: TGTGCCAGTAGCAACCCCTATCCAGGCGCCCTGGGTGGAGCTTTCTTT. Translating gives CASSNPYPGALGGAFF. The full variable domain, rest sourced from reference TRBV19 and TRBJ1-1, is DGGITQSPKYLFRKEGQNVTLSCEQNLNHDAMYWYRQDPGQGLRLIYYSQIVNDFQKGDIAEGYSVSREKKESFPLTVTSAQKNPTAFYLCASSNPYPGALGGAFFGQGTRLTVV.

The chain has TRBV4-1 and TRBJ1-2; 12 nucleotides align to TRBD1. Looked up from germline, CDR1 is MGHRA and CDR2 is YSYEKL. Unmatched junction bases numbered 11, after V lost 1 base and J lost 8 bases. This CDR3 region has 17 residues. CDR3 coding DNA: TGCGCCAGCAGCCAAGCTCCGGGACAGGGGGCGACCCAAGGCTACACCTTC. Its translation: CASSQAPGQGATQGYTF.

The gene calls are TRBV5-1 and TRBJ2-1; D possibly matches TRBD1 or TRBD2 (5 bases each). CDR1 SGHRS and CDR2 YFSETQ come from the germline V gene. The length of the CDR3 is 14 residues. Trimming removed 3 bases at V and 5 bases at J, with 12 bases between. The chain's CDR3 is CASSSGTNDNEQFF. The CDR3 nucleotides are TGCGCCAGCAGCTCCGGGACGAATGACAATGAGCAGTTCTTC.

This chain uses TRBV6-8 with TRBJ1-6; D remains unclear. This CDR3 has 15 amino acids. The V end was cut by 4 bases, the J end by 4 bases, with 11 bases between. Germline V gives CDR1 MNHGY, CDR2 SAAAGT. CDR3 DNA: TGTGCCAGCAGTTGGCAGCTACATTATAATTCACCCCTCCACTTT. This codes for CASSWQLHYNSPLHF.

The CDR3 protein is CASSSYDRGGNTIYF. CDR3 in DNA: TGTGCCAGCAGCTCTTATGACAGGGGAGGGAACACCATATATTTT. The chain uses TRBV7-8 and TRBJ1-3; 8 nucleotides match TRBD1. The V and J ends lost 4 bases and 7 bases, in that order; junction bases with no gene match: 9. Germline lookup yields CDR1 SGHVS and CDR2 FQNEAQ. The CDR3 extends over 15 amino acids.

The genes are TRBV4-3 and TRBJ1-6, with no clear D. V gave up 3 bases and J gave up 6 bases, with 18 bases separating them. The CDR3 extends over 17 amino acids. Germline-derived CDR1 and CDR2 are LGHNA and YSLEER. CDR3 nucleotide sequence: TGCGCCAGCAGCCAGGTTCTCACGGGGAGTGGTAATTCACCCCTCCACTTT. Protein: CASSQVLTGSGNSPLHF.